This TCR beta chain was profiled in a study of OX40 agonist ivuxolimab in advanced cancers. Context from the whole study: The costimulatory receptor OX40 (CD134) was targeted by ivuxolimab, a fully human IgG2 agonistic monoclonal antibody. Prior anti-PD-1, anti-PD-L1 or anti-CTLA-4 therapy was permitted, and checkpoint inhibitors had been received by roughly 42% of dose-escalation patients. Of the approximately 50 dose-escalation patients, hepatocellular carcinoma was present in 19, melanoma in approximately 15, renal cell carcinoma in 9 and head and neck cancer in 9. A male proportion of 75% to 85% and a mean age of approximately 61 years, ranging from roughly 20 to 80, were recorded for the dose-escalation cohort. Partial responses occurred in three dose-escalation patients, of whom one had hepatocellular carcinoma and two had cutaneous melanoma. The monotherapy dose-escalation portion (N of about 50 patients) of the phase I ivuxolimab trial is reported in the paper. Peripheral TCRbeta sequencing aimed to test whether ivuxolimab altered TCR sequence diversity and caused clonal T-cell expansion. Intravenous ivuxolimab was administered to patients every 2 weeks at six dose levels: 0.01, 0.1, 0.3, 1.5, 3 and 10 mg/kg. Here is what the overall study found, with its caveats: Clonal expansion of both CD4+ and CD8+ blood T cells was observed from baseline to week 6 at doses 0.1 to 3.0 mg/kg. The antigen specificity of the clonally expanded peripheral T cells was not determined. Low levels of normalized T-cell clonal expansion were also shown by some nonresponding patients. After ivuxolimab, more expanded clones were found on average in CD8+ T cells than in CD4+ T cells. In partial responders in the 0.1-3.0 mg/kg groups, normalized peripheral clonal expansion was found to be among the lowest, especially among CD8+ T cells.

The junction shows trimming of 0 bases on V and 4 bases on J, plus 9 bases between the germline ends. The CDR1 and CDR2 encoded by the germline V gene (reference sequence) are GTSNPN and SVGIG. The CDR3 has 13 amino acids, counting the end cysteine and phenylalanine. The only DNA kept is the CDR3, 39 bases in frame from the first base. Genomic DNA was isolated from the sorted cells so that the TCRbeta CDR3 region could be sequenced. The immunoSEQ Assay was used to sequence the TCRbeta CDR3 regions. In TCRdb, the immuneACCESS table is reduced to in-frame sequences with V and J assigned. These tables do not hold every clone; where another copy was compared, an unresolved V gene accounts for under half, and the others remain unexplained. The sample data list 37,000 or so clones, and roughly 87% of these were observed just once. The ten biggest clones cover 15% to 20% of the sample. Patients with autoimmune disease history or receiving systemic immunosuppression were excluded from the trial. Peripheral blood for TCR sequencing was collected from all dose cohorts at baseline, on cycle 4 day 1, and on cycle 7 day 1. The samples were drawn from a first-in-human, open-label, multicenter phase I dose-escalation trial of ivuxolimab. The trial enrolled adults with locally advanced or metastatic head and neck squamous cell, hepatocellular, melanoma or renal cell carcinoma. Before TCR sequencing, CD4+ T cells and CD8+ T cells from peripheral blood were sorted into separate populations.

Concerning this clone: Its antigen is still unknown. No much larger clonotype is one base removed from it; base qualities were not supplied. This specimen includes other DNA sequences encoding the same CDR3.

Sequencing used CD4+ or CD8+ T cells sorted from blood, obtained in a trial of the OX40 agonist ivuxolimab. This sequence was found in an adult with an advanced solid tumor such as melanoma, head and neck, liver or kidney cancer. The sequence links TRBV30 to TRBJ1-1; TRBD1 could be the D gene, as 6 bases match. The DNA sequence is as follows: TGTGCCTGGAGTGTAGGGGGGCTCACTGAAGCTTTCTTT. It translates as CAWSVGGLTEAFF.